This T cell receptor beta chain was sequenced during a study of cytomegalovirus exposure and HLA in healthy donors. In the PCR, 60 Vbeta and 13 Jbeta primers were used. Only in-frame clones appear in the TCRdb table, and some are missing; sequencing was by immunoSEQ multiplex PCR. The data hold about 140,000 clones, with about 82% observed a single time. V lost 6 bases, J lost 5 bases, and 19 bases stayed unmatched. Germline CDR1 reads MNHEY; CDR2 reads SMNVEV (reference sequence). There are 18 residues in the CDR3. Donors counted as nominally healthy when sampled, yet unrecorded immune exposures were likely.

Sequenced sample: PBMCs. The chain carries TRBV27 and TRBJ2-1; 7 nucleotides match TRBD2. This TCR was sampled from a woman in her thirties or forties in good health and CMV-seropositive. The CDR3 DNA is TGTGCCAGCAGAACTTTCCCGGGAGGCGGGAGTTCCCACAATGAGCAGTTCTTC. It is translated as CASRTFPGGGSSHNEQFF.